Below are 24 T cell receptor beta chains sequenced from a single sample in a study of T-cell memory formation after mild COVID-19. TCRdb re-derived calls from the 5' RACE reads in MiXCR, one entry per CDR3 protein. The sample consists of tens of thousands of distinct CDR3 sequences, 10% to 15% of them appearing once. The sequenced material came from PBMCs or a T cell subset sorted from them (not recorded which). The receptors originated from an adult woman who had mild COVID-19 (a few samples of this study predate the infection). Cell type and time point are not known.

Ten or more counts support this clonotype. The chain is built from TRBV5-4 and TRBJ2-5; 10 positions agree with TRBD2. The CDR3 spans 13 residues. Germline values: CDR1 SGHNT, CDR2 YYREEE (reference sequence). DNA for the CDR3: TGTGCAACCAGCGGGGGGGCGATAGAGACCCAGTACTTC. It encodes CATSGGAIETQYF.

This clonotype was seen at least ten times. Germline is not matched at one junction end, which may reflect a read error. The chain has TRBV12-3 or TRBV12-4 and TRBJ1-1; no clear D gene. The CDR3 is 12 amino acids. CDR3 in DNA: TGTGCCAGCAGCACCCTAAACCCCGTACCGACCTTT. Its protein is CASSTLNPVPTF.

The table lists this clonotype with many counts. The chain links TRBV30 to TRBJ1-2, with D tentatively TRBD1 (6 bases). The germline V gene has CDR1 GTSNPN and CDR2 SVGIG (reference sequence). Trimming shortened V by 6 bases and J by 4 bases, and 24 bases separated the two germline ends. CDR3 length: 16 residues. The DNA for the CDR3 is TGTGCCTGCCGACGGAATTGGGGGGCGGGGAGCTATGGCTACACCTTC. The encoded protein is CACRRNWGAGSYGYTF. Filled out from reference TRBV30 and TRBJ1-2, the complete variable domain reads SQTIHQWPATLVQPVGSPLSLECTVEGTSNPNLYWYRQAAGRGLQLLFYSVGIGQISSEVPQNLSASRPQDRQFILSSKKLLLSDSGFYLCACRRNWGAGSYGYTFGSGTRLTVV.

This clonotype occurred many times. J is TRBJ2-7 and V is TRBV19; D might be TRBD2 (6 bases). The CDR3 extends over 15 amino acids. The V gene lost 9 bases and the J gene lost 3 bases, with 21 bases spanning the gap. CDR1 and CDR2 (germline): LNHDA, SQIVND (reference sequence). The CDR3 region has the DNA TGTGCCAGAGAGAGGAAGACGGGAGCTCTCTACGAGCAGTACTTC. Its translation: CARERKTGALYEQYF.

In this sample, this clonotype turned up many times. The V and J genes are TRBV5-1 and TRBJ2-1; D unclear. Trimming pared 5 bases from V and 8 bases from J, leaving 11 bases between. Germline values: CDR1 SGHRS, CDR2 YFSETQ. The length of the CDR3 is 12 residues. The CDR3 here is CASSVGVDEQFF. CDR3 bases: TGCGCCAGCAGTGTGGGTGTTGATGAGCAGTTCTTC.

At least ten counts were recorded for this clonotype. The gene calls are TRBV20-1 and TRBJ2-1, with 10 bases aligning to TRBD2. After removal of 5 bases from V and 6 bases from J, the junction contained 7 bases not matched to a gene. CDR1 is DFQATT, CDR2 SNEGSKA, per germline (reference sequence). CDR3 length: 14 amino acids. The chain's CDR3 is CSASSGRATNEQFF. For the CDR3, the DNA is TGCAGTGCTTCCAGCGGGAGGGCCACCAATGAGCAGTTCTTC.

This clonotype showed up many times. The chain joins TRBV15 to TRBJ1-4; TRBD1 is a possible D gene (5 bases). Germline assignment: CDR1 LNHNV and CDR2 YYDKDF (reference sequence). V gave up 4 bases and J gave up 3 bases, with 9 bases separating them. This CDR3 contains 14 residues. The CDR3 region is CATSNRGPNEKLFF. The CDR3 nucleotides read TGTGCCACCAGCAACCGGGGCCCTAATGAAAAACTGTTTTTT. The full variable domain, in which reference TRBV15 and TRBJ1-4 provide the parts outside the CDR3, is DAMVIQNPRYQVTQFGKPVTLSCSQTLNHNVMYWYQQKSSQAPKLLFHYYDKDFNNEADTPDNFQSRRPNTSFCFLDIRSPGLGDTAMYLCATSNRGPNEKLFFGSGTQLSVL.

This clonotype occurred many times. This chain uses TRBV18 with TRBJ1-2; D gene unclear. V lost 5 bases and J lost 4, with 14 bases in between. Germline V gives CDR1 KGHSH, CDR2 LQKENI. This CDR3 has 14 amino acids. The CDR3 is CASSSIPNSYGYTF. The CDR3 bases are TGTGCCAGCTCATCTATCCCTAACAGCTATGGCTACACCTTC.

This clonotype was counted many times. The V call is TRBV1, the J call TRBJ1-5. TRBV1 constitutes a pseudogene. This CDR3 is 18 amino acids long. The CDR3 DNA reads as TGCACCAGCAGCCAAGAAGGTGGAGGGAAAAGGGGCAATCAGCCCCAGCATTTT. This codes for CTSSQEGGGKRGNQPQHF.

In this sample, this clonotype is medium-sized. The chain has TRBV7-2 and TRBJ2-7; D is perhaps TRBD1 (6 bases). This CDR3 region has 13 residues. The germline V and J ends were trimmed by 4 bases and 3 bases, with 10 bases remaining between them. Germline CDR1 is SGHTA and CDR2 is FQGNSA. The CDR3: CASSSRTVYEQYF. The CDR3 coding sequence is TGTGCCAGCAGCTCCCGGACAGTCTACGAGCAGTACTTC.

This clonotype was picked up many times. This chain connects TRBV12-3 or TRBV12-4 to TRBJ1-5; 10 bases agree with TRBD1. The J segment lost 8 bases and the V segment lost 5 bases, leaving 9 bases of the junction unmatched. The CDR3 length is 15 residues. CDR3: CASSRQGAGQEPQHF. CDR3 nucleotides: TGTGCCAGCAGTCGACAGGGGGCTGGTCAGGAGCCCCAGCATTTT.

There are many counts of this clonotype. The chain recombines TRBV3-1 with TRBJ2-7; no clear D gene. This CDR3 region has 13 residues. The germline V gene encodes CDR1 LGHDT and CDR2 YNNKEL (reference sequence). The V end was cut by 1 base, the J end by 4 bases, with 8 bases between. The CDR3 loop reads CASSQVGPYEQYF. The CDR3 DNA reads as TGTGCCAGCAGCCAAGTGGGTCCTTACGAGCAGTACTTC.

Ten or more counts support this clonotype. This CDR3 reads CASSLTSGATGELFF. The CDR3, as DNA: TGTGCCAGCAGCTTAACTAGCGGGGCAACCGGGGAGCTGTTTTTT. The rearrangement uses TRBV11-3 and TRBJ2-2, with 10 bases matching TRBD2. After removal of 2 bases from V and 5 bases from J, the junction contained 2 bases not matched to a gene. Germline V lookup: CDR1 SGHNT, CDR2 YENEEA. The CDR3 covers 15 residues. The full variable domain, rest sourced from reference TRBV11-3 and TRBJ2-2, is EAGVVQSPRYKIIEKKQPVAFWCNPISGHNTLYWYLQNLGQGPELLIRYENEEAVDDSQLPKDRFSAERLKGVDSTLKIQPAELGDSAVYLCASSLTSGATGELFFGEGSRLTVL.

This clonotype was observed many times. CDR3 coding DNA: TGTGCCACCCGCGCCCCAGGACTAGCATCAGATACGCAGTATTTT. Amino acid sequence: CATRAPGLASDTQYF. The gene calls are TRBV6-2 or TRBV6-3 and TRBJ2-3; 8 bases align to TRBD2. The CDR3 is made up of 15 amino acids. V lost 10 bases and J lost 4; bases outside the gene matches: 13. Germline V gene data show CDR1 as MNHEY and CDR2 as SVGEGT.

This clonotype has a count of ten or more. The chain carries TRBV20-1 and TRBJ1-1; no reliable D call. With 5 bases removed from V and 6 bases from J, the gap between germline ends came to 16 bases. This CDR3 contains 13 residues. Per germline, CDR1 DFQATT and CDR2 SNEGSKA (reference sequence). CDR3 sequence: CSALQGFLAEAFF. Written as DNA, the CDR3 is TGCAGTGCTCTCCAAGGGTTCCTCGCTGAAGCTTTCTTT.

Ten or more counts support this clonotype. One end of the junction does not line up with germline, which may come from a read error. CDR3 nucleotides: TGTGCTAGCAGCAAACTTAGCGGGAGGCCGGAGACCCAGTACTTC. This gives the protein CASSKLSGRPETQYF. The V and J genes are TRBV7-7 and TRBJ2-5; TRBD2 matches at 10 bases. Germline V gives CDR1 SSHAT, CDR2 FNYEAQ (reference sequence). The CDR3 runs 15 residues.

This clonotype was detected many times. The chain employs TRBV7-6 and TRBJ2-1; 9 bases agree with TRBD2. V lost 5 bases and J lost 0; bases outside the gene matches: 8. This CDR3 has 17 amino acids. Germline CDR1 SGHVS, CDR2 FNYEAQ. The CDR3 nucleotides are TGTGCCAGCAGCCCCGGGAGTAGCGGGAGCTCCTACAATGAGCAGTTCTTC. This encodes CASSPGSSGSSYNEQFF.

At least ten counts were recorded for this clonotype. The chain uses TRBV30 and TRBJ1-1; D is ambiguous. The germline V gene has CDR1 GTSNPN and CDR2 SVGIG (reference sequence). Trimming stripped 1 base from V and 11 bases from J, with 20 bases between. The CDR3 length is 14 residues. CDR3 sequence (DNA): TGTGCCTGGAGTGGTTACGGGAGGACCTCACGGGCTTTCTTT. It yields the protein CAWSGYGRTSRAFF. The variable domain in full, with the rest retrieved from reference TRBV30 and TRBJ1-1, is SQTIHQWPATLVQPVGSPLSLECTVEGTSNPNLYWYRQAAGRGLQLLFYSVGIGQISSEVPQNLSASRPQDRQFILSSKKLLLSDSGFYLCAWSGYGRTSRAFFGQGTRLTVV.

There are many counts of this clonotype. The chain has TRBV3-1 and TRBJ1-3, with D possibly matching TRBD1 (6 bases). Germline V gives CDR1 LGHDT, CDR2 YNNKEL (reference sequence). The CDR3 has 16 amino acids. With 4 bases removed from V and 0 bases from J, the gap between germline ends came to 13 bases. The CDR3 DNA reads TGTGCCAGCAGCCCCACAGGGCTAAGCTCTGGAAACACCATATATTTT. Translation: CASSPTGLSSGNTIYF.

This clonotype was seen many times. This chain uses TRBV6-2 or TRBV6-3 with TRBJ1-1; no clear D. The CDR3 consists of 16 residues. The germline gives CDR1 MNHEY, CDR2 SVGEGT. Trimming shortened V by 3 bases and J by 1 base, and 15 bases separated the two germline ends. The CDR3 sequence is CASSYSLGTRNTEAFF. Here the CDR3 DNA reads TGTGCCAGCAGTTATTCCTTGGGCACCAGGAACACTGAAGCTTTCTTT.

This clonotype was counted at least ten times. V gene TRBV19 combines with J gene TRBJ2-2; D is ambiguous. Germline-derived CDR1 and CDR2 are LNHDA and SQIVND (reference sequence). The CDR3 consists of 16 residues. Trimming pared 7 bases from V and 5 bases from J, leaving 20 bases between. The CDR3: CASIRTDQQRTGELFF. Here the CDR3 DNA reads TGTGCCAGTATTCGAACAGATCAGCAACGGACCGGGGAGCTGTTTTTT.

The table lists this clonotype with many counts. V usage is TRBV11-2 and J usage is TRBJ2-7, with D tentatively TRBD2 (5 bases). Germline CDR1 reads SGHAT; CDR2 reads FQNNGV. V was clipped by 5 bases and J by 3 bases, with 11 bases between them. This CDR3 has 13 amino acids. The CDR3 coding sequence is TGTGCCAGCAGCCCCCCCGCGGGCTACGAGCAGTACTTC. This codes for CASSPPAGYEQYF.

This clonotype was seen repeatedly, ten times or more. The chain links TRBV5-1 to TRBJ1-1; 8 nucleotides align to TRBD1. Looked up from germline, CDR1 is SGHRS and CDR2 is YFSETQ. This CDR3 spans 15 amino acids. V dropped 6 bases and J dropped 4; count of bases not matched to a gene: 11. The CDR3 region has the DNA TGCGCCAGCATAGACGGGACAGGCGGATCCACTGAAGCTTTCTTT. Residues: CASIDGTGGSTEAFF.

At least ten counts were recorded for this clonotype. The J gene is TRBJ2-7, the V gene TRBV5-6; no reliable D call. The CDR3 has 11 residues. Germline V gene data show CDR1 as SGHDT and CDR2 as YYEEEE. V was trimmed by 2 bases and J by 5 bases, leaving 5 bases between them. The DNA for the CDR3 is TGTGCCAGCAGCTTAAATAACGAGCAGTACTTC. Amino acids: CASSLNNEQYF.